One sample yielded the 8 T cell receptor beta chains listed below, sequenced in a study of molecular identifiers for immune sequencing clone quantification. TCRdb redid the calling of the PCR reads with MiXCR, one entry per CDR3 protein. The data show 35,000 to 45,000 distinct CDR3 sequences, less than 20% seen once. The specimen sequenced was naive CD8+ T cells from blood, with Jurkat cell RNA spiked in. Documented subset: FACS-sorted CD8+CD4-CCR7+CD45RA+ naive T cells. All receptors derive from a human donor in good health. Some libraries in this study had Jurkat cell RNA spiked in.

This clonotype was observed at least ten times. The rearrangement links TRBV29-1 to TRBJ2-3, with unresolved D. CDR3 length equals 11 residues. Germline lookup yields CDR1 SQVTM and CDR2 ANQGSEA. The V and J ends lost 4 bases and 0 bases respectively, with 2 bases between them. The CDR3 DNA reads TGCAGCGTTGCTAGCACAGATACGCAGTATTTT. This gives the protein CSVASTDTQYF.

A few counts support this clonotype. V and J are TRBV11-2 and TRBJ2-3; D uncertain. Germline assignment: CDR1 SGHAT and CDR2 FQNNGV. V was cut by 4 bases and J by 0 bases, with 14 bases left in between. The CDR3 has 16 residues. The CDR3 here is CASSSPSLRSTDTQYF. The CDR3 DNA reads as TGTGCCAGCAGCTCCCCGAGCCTGCGTAGCACAGATACGCAGTATTTT. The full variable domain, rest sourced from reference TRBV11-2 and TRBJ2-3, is EAGVAQSPRYKIIEKRQSVAFWCNPISGHATLYWYQQILGQGPKLLIQFQNNGVVDDSQLPKDRFSAERLKGVDSTLKIQPAKLEDSAVYLCASSSPSLRSTDTQYFGPGTRLTVL.

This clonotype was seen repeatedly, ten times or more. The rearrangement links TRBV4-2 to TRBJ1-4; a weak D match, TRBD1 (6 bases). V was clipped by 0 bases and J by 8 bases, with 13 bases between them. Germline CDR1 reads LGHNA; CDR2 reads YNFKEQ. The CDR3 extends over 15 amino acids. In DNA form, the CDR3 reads TGTGCCAGCAGCCAAGATCGGGGCAGGGGCGAAAAACTGTTTTTT. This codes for CASSQDRGRGEKLFF.

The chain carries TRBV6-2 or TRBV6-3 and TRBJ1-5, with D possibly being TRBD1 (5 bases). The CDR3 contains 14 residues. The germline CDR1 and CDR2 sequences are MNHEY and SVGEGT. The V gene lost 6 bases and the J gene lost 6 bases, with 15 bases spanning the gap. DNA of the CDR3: TGTGCCAGCAGCGACTGGGGGGAGGTTCAGCCCCAGCATTTT. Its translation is CASSDWGEVQPQHF.

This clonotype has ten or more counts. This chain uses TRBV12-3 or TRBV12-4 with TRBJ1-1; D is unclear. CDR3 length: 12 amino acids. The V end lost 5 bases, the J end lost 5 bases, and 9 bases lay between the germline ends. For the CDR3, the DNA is TGTGCCAGCAGTCCATCACGGACTGAAGCTTTCTTT. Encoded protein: CASSPSRTEAFF.

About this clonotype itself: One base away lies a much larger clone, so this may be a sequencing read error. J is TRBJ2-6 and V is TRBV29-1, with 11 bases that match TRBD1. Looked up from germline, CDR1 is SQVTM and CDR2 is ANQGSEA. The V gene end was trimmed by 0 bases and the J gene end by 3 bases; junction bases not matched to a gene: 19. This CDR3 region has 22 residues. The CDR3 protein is CSVEEVYWYGTGGLYGANVLTF. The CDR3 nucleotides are TGCAGCGTTGAAGAGGTGTATTGGTACGGGACAGGGGGACTCTATGGGGCCAACGTCCTGACTTTC.

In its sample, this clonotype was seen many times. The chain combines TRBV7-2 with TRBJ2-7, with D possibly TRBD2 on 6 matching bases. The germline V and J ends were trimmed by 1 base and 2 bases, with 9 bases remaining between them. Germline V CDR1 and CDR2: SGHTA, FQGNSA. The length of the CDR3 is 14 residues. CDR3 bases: TGTGCCAGCAGCTTAGAACTAGCAGCCTACGAGCAGTACTTC. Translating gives CASSLELAAYEQYF. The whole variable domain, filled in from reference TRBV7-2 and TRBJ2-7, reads GAGVSQSPSNKVTEKGKDVELRCDPISGHTALYWYRQSLGQGLEFLIYFQGNSAPDKSGLPSDRFSAERTGGSVSTLTIQRTQQEDSAVYLCASSLELAAYEQYFGPGTRLTVT.

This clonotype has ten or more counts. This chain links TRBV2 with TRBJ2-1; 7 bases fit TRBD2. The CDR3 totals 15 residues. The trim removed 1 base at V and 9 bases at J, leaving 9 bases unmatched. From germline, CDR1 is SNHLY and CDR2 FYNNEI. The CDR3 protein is CASSEVLADVGEQFF. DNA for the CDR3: TGTGCCAGCAGTGAAGTCCTAGCGGATGTGGGTGAGCAGTTCTTC.